Listed here are 6 T cell receptor beta chains from one sample, sequenced in a study of Ad26.COV2.S vaccination and SARS-CoV-2 variants. Data came from immunoSEQ multiplex PCR; TCRdb stores just in-frame clones and leaves some out. Here the sample spans over 450,000 clones, 89% being singletons. Treatment denoted: around 19 received Ad26.COV2.S at low or high dose, single or two shots; five or six received placebo; per-sample allocation not given. It was on day 63 after the first vaccine or placebo injection that samples were taken. The specimen was peripheral blood, collected in a trial of Ad26.COV2.S vaccine versus placebo. These receptors all stem from a person aged 18-60 years who received the Ad26.COV2.S COVID-19 vaccine or a placebo.

The chain uses TRBV24-1 and TRBJ2-3; D gene ambiguous. Germline V lookup: CDR1 KGHDR, CDR2 SFDVKD. The CDR3 has 16 amino acids. Trimming pared 5 bases from V and 2 bases from J, leaving 16 bases between. The CDR3 region has the DNA TGTGCCACCAGTGGCGGAATTGACACTCCCACAGATACGCAGTATTTT. Its translation is CATSGGIDTPTDTQYF.

V usage is TRBV30 and J usage is TRBJ1-4; the D gene is possibly TRBD1 (6 bases). Per germline, CDR1 GTSNPN and CDR2 SVGIG (reference sequence). This CDR3 contains 15 residues. The V and J ends lost 2 bases and 4 bases respectively, with 14 bases between them. The CDR3 region is CAWSYRDRNNEKLFF. CDR3 DNA sequence: TGTGCCTGGAGTTACCGCGACAGGAATAATGAAAAACTGTTTTTT.

The rearrangement joins TRBV13 to TRBJ2-7, with D perhaps matching TRBD2 (6 bases). The CDR3 totals 14 residues. Germline V gives CDR1 PRHDT, CDR2 FYEKMQ (reference sequence). Between the trimmed V and J ends, which lost 5 bases and 2 bases, there was a span of 13 bases. The CDR3 here is CASSQQPGAYEQYF. In DNA form, the CDR3 reads TGTGCCAGCAGCCAACAGCCGGGGGCCTACGAGCAGTACTTC.

This rearrangement joins TRBV5-5 to TRBJ2-3; 12 nucleotides agree with TRBD1. The CDR3 spans 17 residues. Trimming at V came to 4 bases and at J to 2 bases, leaving 8 bases not matched to a gene. The germline CDR1 and CDR2 sequences are SGHKS and YYEKEE (reference sequence). As DNA, the CDR3 is TGTGCCAGCAGCACCGGGACAGGGGGCTGGATCACAGATACGCAGTATTTT. This gives the protein CASSTGTGGWITDTQYF.

The V gene is TRBV23-1, the J gene TRBJ2-1, with 9 bases aligning to TRBD1. TRBV23-1 is known as an ORF, though its function is uncertain. The CDR3 consists of 16 residues. J was trimmed by 0 bases and V by 6 bases; bases with no gene match: 6. The CDR3 nucleotides are TGCGCCAGCAGGGGACAGGGTGCGAGCTCCTACAATGAGCAGTTCTTC. Amino acid sequence: CASRGQGASSYNEQFF.

This chain joins TRBV7-9 and TRBJ2-3; no firm D call. The CDR3 has 14 residues. V lost 1 base, J lost 0 bases, and 5 bases lay in between. Per the germline V gene, CDR1 is SEHNR and CDR2 is FQNEAQ (reference sequence). CDR3 protein: CASSLGVSTDTQYF. CDR3 sequence (DNA): TGTGCCAGCAGCTTAGGTGTCAGCACAGATACGCAGTATTTT. The whole variable domain, remainder taken from reference TRBV7-9 and TRBJ2-3, is DTGVSQNPRHKITKRGQNVTFRCDPISEHNRLYWYRQTLGQGPEFLTYFQNEAQLEKSRLLSDRFSAERPKGSFSTLEIQRTEQGDSAMYLCASSLGVSTDTQYFGPGTRLTVL.